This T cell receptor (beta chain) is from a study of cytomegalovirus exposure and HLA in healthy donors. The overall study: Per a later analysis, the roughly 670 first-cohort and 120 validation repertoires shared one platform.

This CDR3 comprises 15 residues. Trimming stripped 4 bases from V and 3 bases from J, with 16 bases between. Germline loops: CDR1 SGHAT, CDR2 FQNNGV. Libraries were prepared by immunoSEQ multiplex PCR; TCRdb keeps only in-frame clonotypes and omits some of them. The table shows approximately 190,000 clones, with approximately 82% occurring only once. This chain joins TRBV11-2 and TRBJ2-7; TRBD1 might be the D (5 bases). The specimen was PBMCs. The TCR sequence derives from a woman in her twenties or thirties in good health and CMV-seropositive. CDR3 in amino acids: CASSSPRVGLYEQYF. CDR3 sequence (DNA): TGTGCCAGCAGCTCTCCCAGGGTCGGTCTCTACGAGCAGTACTTC. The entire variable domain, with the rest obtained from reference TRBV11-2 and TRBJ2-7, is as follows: EAGVAQSPRYKIIEKRQSVAFWCNPISGHATLYWYQQILGQGPKLLIQFQNNGVVDDSQLPKDRFSAERLKGVDSTLKIQPAKLEDSAVYLCASSSPRVGLYEQYFGPGTRLTVT.